These 12 T cell receptor beta chains were sequenced from one sample in a study of cytomegalovirus exposure and HLA in healthy donors. The PCR was carried out with 60 Vbeta primers and 13 Jbeta primers. The protocol was immunoSEQ multiplex PCR, while the TCRdb copy is restricted to in-frame clones and leaves out a portion. The sample yields approximately 170,000 clones, 76% seen once. The sample was PBMCs. Receptors originate from a female donor in good health and CMV-seronegative.

The chain has TRBV11-3 and TRBJ2-2; tentative D call: TRBD1 (6 bases). Germline V gene lookup returns CDR1 SGHNT and CDR2 YENEEA. The CDR3 contains 15 residues. V lost 5 bases, J lost 4 bases, and 14 bases lay in between. The CDR3, as DNA: TGTGCCAGCAGCGGGGGCGGTCCGAGCACCGGGGAGCTGTTTTTT. This gives the protein CASSGGGPSTGELFF. Looking up the rest from reference TRBV11-3 and TRBJ2-2 gives the full variable domain: EAGVVQSPRYKIIEKKQPVAFWCNPISGHNTLYWYLQNLGQGPELLIRYENEEAVDDSQLPKDRFSAERLKGVDSTLKIQPAELGDSAVYLCASSGGGPSTGELFFGEGSRLTVL.

V usage is TRBV7-9 and J usage is TRBJ2-3; 8 bases are a match to TRBD2. CDR3 size: 15 residues. J was trimmed by 0 bases and V by 4 bases; bases with no gene match: 3. CDR1 and CDR2 from the germline V gene are SEHNR and FQNEAQ (reference sequence). DNA for the CDR3: TGTGCCAGCAGCTCCTTAGCGGGGAGCACAGATACGCAGTATTTT. Translated, it gives CASSSLAGSTDTQYF.

This chain joins TRBV29-1 and TRBJ1-2; TRBD1 is a possible D gene (6 bases). V was cut by 5 bases and J by 4 bases, with 20 bases left in between. Germline V gives CDR1 SQVTM, CDR2 ANQGSEA. The CDR3 is 15 residues long. CDR3 sequence (DNA): TGCAGCGTTTCTTCCGGGACAAAACTTCCCTATGGCTACACCTTC. This encodes CSVSSGTKLPYGYTF.

About this clone itself: The junction shows a germline mismatch at one end, possibly a read error. The chain joins TRBV28 to TRBJ2-5; TRBD2 matches at 10 bases. Germline assignment: CDR1 MDHEN and CDR2 SYDVKM. The CDR3 is made up of 15 amino acids. CDR3 sequence reads: CASSLGLARKEAQYF. The DNA of the CDR3 is TGTGCCAGCAGTTTGGGACTAGCGAGAAAAGAGGCCCAGTACTTC.

This sequence joins TRBV4-3 and TRBJ2-2, with 8 bases identical to TRBD1. Trimming at V came to 6 bases and at J to 5 bases, leaving 2 bases not matched to a gene. The CDR3 has 13 amino acids. Germline CDR1 reads LGHNA; CDR2 reads YSLEER. CDR3 sequence reads: CASSRQGTGELFF. The DNA of the CDR3 is TGCGCCAGCAGTCGACAGGGGACCGGGGAGCTGTTTTTT.

This clone has a handful of counts. This chain uses TRBV4-1 with TRBJ2-5, with D unclear. Germline CDR1 and CDR2: MGHRA and YSYEKL. V lost 0 bases, J lost 3 bases, and 8 bases lay in between. The CDR3 sequence is 14 residues long. The CDR3 nucleotides are TGCGCCAGCAGCCAAGATCACAGAAAAGAGACCCAGTACTTC. This sequence encodes CASSQDHRKETQYF.

V gene TRBV4-1 combines with J gene TRBJ2-1; 7 nucleotides align to TRBD1. CDR3 length: 15 residues. Germline-derived CDR1 and CDR2 are MGHRA and YSYEKL. Trimming removed 2 bases from V and 7 bases from J; junction bases left unmatched: 8. CDR3 sequence (DNA): TGCGCCAGCAGCCAAAGGGACAGAGGTGAGAATGAGCAGTTCTTC. This encodes CASSQRDRGENEQFF.

This clone showed up just a few times. The chain combines TRBV19 with TRBJ2-1; TRBD2 matches at 10 bases. V was pared by 3 bases and J by 7 bases, with 9 bases of the junction left unmatched. Germline V gene data show CDR1 as LNHDA and CDR2 as SQIVND (reference sequence). The CDR3 loop spans 16 amino acids. The CDR3 region has the DNA TGTGCCAGTAGTATGGGAGCGGGAGGGCCGATGAATGAGCAGTTCTTC. Amino acids: CASSMGAGGPMNEQFF.

V usage is TRBV7-2 and J usage is TRBJ1-1, with D perhaps matching TRBD1 (6 bases). Germline V gene lookup returns CDR1 SGHTA and CDR2 FQGNSA. The V and J ends lost 5 bases and 4 bases respectively, with 17 bases between them. CDR3 size: 15 residues. The CDR3 nucleotides read TGTGCCAGCAGCCCAAGCCCCCCGACAGGCACTGAAGCTTTCTTT. Amino acid sequence: CASSPSPPTGTEAFF.

The chain has TRBV4-2 and TRBJ2-1; 9 nucleotides agree with TRBD1. The CDR3 extends over 15 amino acids. The J segment lost 6 bases and the V segment lost 1 base, leaving 4 bases of the junction unmatched. Per the germline V gene, CDR1 is LGHNA and CDR2 is YNFKEQ. The CDR3 sequence: CASSQGDRVSNEQFF. The CDR3 nucleotides read TGTGCCAGCAGCCAAGGGGACAGGGTGTCCAATGAGCAGTTCTTC.

The chain combines TRBV7-9 with TRBJ2-2; 7 bases map to TRBD2. Trimming removed 10 bases from V and 5 bases from J; junction bases left unmatched: 13. The length of the CDR3 is 15 residues. From germline, CDR1 is SEHNR and CDR2 FQNEAQ (reference sequence). The DNA of the CDR3 is TGTGCCATCGGATCGCGGGGGTATAGAACCGGGGAGCTGTTTTTT. Translation: CAIGSRGYRTGELFF.

This sequence joins TRBV7-2 and TRBJ1-2; tentative D call: TRBD1 (6 bases). The ends were cut back, 0 bases at V and 7 bases at J, with 18 bases in the middle. This CDR3 contains 16 residues. The germline gives CDR1 SGHTA, CDR2 FQGNSA. CDR3 region: CASSLALRGGESGYTF. CDR3 bases: TGTGCCAGCAGCTTAGCTTTGAGGGGGGGGGAGAGTGGCTACACCTTC. Full variable domain (rest looked up from reference TRBV7-2 and TRBJ1-2): GAGVSQSPSNKVTEKGKDVELRCDPISGHTALYWYRQSLGQGLEFLIYFQGNSAPDKSGLPSDRFSAERTGGSVSTLTIQRTQQEDSAVYLCASSLALRGGESGYTFGSGTRLTVV.